These 18 T cell receptor beta chains originate from one sample sequenced in a study of Graves' ophthalmopathy and Graves' hyperthyroidism. The TCR beta CDR3 regions underwent amplification from RNA transcripts. HTBI primers primed a first-round RT-PCR, and a second-round multiplex PCR followed. Each CDR3 protein gets one entry after TCRdb re-called the multiplex PCR reads with MiXCR. Counted here are about 220,000 distinct CDR3 sequences, 20% to 25% occurring once; the ten biggest clones make up roughly 45%. Specimen: peripheral blood. These receptors all come from a woman between 45 and 60 years old with Graves' ophthalmopathy.

This clonotype has just a few counts. The genes are TRBV9 and TRBJ2-6, with no clear D. The ends were cut back, 4 bases at V and 1 base at J, with 12 bases in the middle. The CDR3 is made up of 16 amino acids. Germline loops: CDR1 SGDLS, CDR2 YYNGEE. The CDR3 loop is CASSPRVASGANVLTF. CDR3 DNA sequence: TGTGCCAGCAGCCCCCGGGTCGCATCTGGGGCCAACGTCCTGACTTTC.

This clonotype was picked up many times. The chain carries TRBV5-1 and TRBJ1-3, with D unclear. This CDR3 is built from 15 residues. From germline, CDR1 is SGHRS and CDR2 YFSETQ. Trimming removed 4 bases at V and 4 bases at J, with 15 bases between. CDR3 residues: CASSPRLGGGNTIYF. Here the CDR3 DNA reads TGCGCCAGCAGCCCCAGGCTTGGAGGAGGAAACACCATATATTTT.

This clonotype was observed many times. The chain employs TRBV5-1 and TRBJ1-2; 10 nucleotides match TRBD1. Germline V gene sequence: CDR1 SGHRS, CDR2 YFSETQ. The V and J ends lost 3 bases and 8 bases, in that order; junction bases with no gene match: 13. The CDR3 runs 16 residues. CDR3 nucleotide sequence: TGCGCCAGCAGCTACTCTGGCGGGGGACAGGGGTCGGGCTACACCTTC. This gives the protein CASSYSGGGQGSGYTF.

This clonotype was recorded at least ten times. The chain combines TRBV30 with TRBJ2-7, with TRBD1 matching 8 bases. The CDR3 is 12 residues long. CDR1 and CDR2 from the germline V gene are GTSNPN and SVGIG (reference sequence). V was clipped by 4 bases and J by 3 bases; unmatched bases: 2. The CDR3: CAWTGTGYEQYF. As DNA, the CDR3 is TGTGCCTGGACGGGGACAGGCTACGAGCAGTACTTC.

This clonotype was detected a few times. The CDR3: CASRLGVFNTGELFF. The CDR3 coding sequence is TGTGCCAGTCGCCTTGGGGTATTTAACACCGGGGAGCTGTTTTTT. The chain couples TRBV6-2 or TRBV6-3 to TRBJ2-2; D is ambiguous. The CDR3 has 15 amino acids. Germline CDR1 reads MNHEY; CDR2 reads SVGEGT. Trimming took 9 bases from V and 2 from J, leaving 16 bases between them.

The table lists this clonotype with many counts. This chain uses TRBV6-1 with TRBJ1-2; D may be TRBD1 (5 bases). V lost 6 bases and J lost 4, with 15 bases in between. CDR3 length: 14 amino acids. The germline V gene encodes CDR1 MNHNS and CDR2 SASEGT. CDR3 bases: TGTGCCAGCAGGGACCTCGGGACCCTCTATGGCTACACCTTC. The encoded protein is CASRDLGTLYGYTF.

The sample holds many counts of this clonotype. The V and J genes are TRBV19 and TRBJ2-2; no firm D call. From germline, CDR1 is LNHDA and CDR2 SQIVND (reference sequence). Deletions cut 4 bases from V and 3 bases from J, with 15 bases between. The CDR3 loop spans 16 amino acids. The CDR3 sequence is CASSTRPYRDTGELFF. CDR3 DNA: TGTGCCAGTAGTACCCGGCCCTACCGCGACACCGGGGAGCTGTTTTTT.

This clonotype was counted many times. CDR3 DNA: TGTGCCACCAGCAGACAAGAAGCGGGGACACAAGAGACCCAGTACTTC. The encoded protein is CATSRQEAGTQETQYF. The chain links TRBV15 to TRBJ2-5; possible D gene TRBD2, 7 bases. Between the trimmed V and J ends, which lost 2 bases and 2 bases, there was a span of 15 bases. The germline V gene has CDR1 LNHNV and CDR2 YYDKDF (reference sequence). This CDR3 is 16 amino acids long.

There are many counts of this clonotype. In nucleotides, the CDR3 is TGTGCCAGCAGGGAGGGCATAGCGGGAGGTCGGGAGCAGTACTTC. Protein product: CASREGIAGGREQYF. The rearrangement joins TRBV28 to TRBJ2-7; 10 nucleotides align to TRBD2. The CDR3 is 15 amino acids. Germline V gene data show CDR1 as MDHEN and CDR2 as SYDVKM. Trimming removed 6 bases from V and 7 bases from J; junction bases left unmatched: 12.

This clonotype was observed at least ten times. V is TRBV10-3 and J is TRBJ1-5, with 8 bases that match TRBD1. Looked up from germline, CDR1 is ENHRY and CDR2 is SYGVKD. With V trimmed by 4 bases and J by 1 base, 6 bases remained unmatched. The CDR3 is 16 residues long. CDR3 residues: CAISGQGAGSNQPQHF. Here the CDR3 DNA reads TGTGCCATCAGTGGTCAGGGGGCAGGCAGCAATCAGCCCCAGCATTTT.

The CDR3 region is CASTTDVFTEAFF. CDR3 sequence (DNA): TGTGCCAGCACCACCGACGTATTCACTGAAGCTTTCTTT. The chain has TRBV2 and TRBJ1-1; no definite D call. CDR1 is SNHLY, CDR2 FYNNEI, per germline. This CDR3 spans 13 amino acids. V was cut by 7 bases and J by 4 bases, with 13 bases left in between.

There are many counts of this clonotype. J is TRBJ1-5 and V is TRBV6-1; D perhaps matches TRBD1 (5 bases). V gave up 0 bases and J gave up 4 bases, with 13 bases separating them. Germline CDR1 and CDR2: MNHNS and SASEGT. The CDR3 covers 16 residues. CDR3 amino acids: CASSEAGGRRNQPQHF. For the CDR3, the DNA is TGTGCCAGCAGTGAAGCTGGGGGACGTCGAAATCAGCCCCAGCATTTT.

This chain uses TRBV11-1 with TRBJ2-2, with a possible D match to TRBD2 (5 bases). The V gene's germline CDR1 is SGHAT and CDR2 FQDESV (reference sequence). V lost 2 bases, J lost 0 bases, and 19 bases lay in between. The CDR3 is 19 residues long. The CDR3, as DNA: TGTGCCAGCAGCTTATTAAATTGGCCTCGAGGGACGAACACCGGGGAGCTGTTTTTT. Protein product: CASSLLNWPRGTNTGELFF.

In its sample, this clonotype was seen many times. The V call is TRBV11-1, the J call TRBJ2-7, with 10 bases that match TRBD1. J was trimmed by 4 bases and V by 4 bases; bases with no gene match: 7. This CDR3 has 15 amino acids. Germline CDR1 and CDR2: SGHAT and FQDESV (reference sequence). CDR3 in amino acids: CASSSPGTGVYEQYF. CDR3 coding DNA: TGTGCCAGCAGCTCCCCCGGGACAGGGGTTTACGAGCAGTACTTC.

This clonotype was seen many times. This chain uses TRBV2 with TRBJ2-2; D is undetermined. V lost 2 bases and J 4 bases, leaving 8 bases between the germline ends. The CDR3 is made up of 14 amino acids. The germline V gene encodes CDR1 SNHLY and CDR2 FYNNEI. The DNA of the CDR3 is TGTGCCAGCAGTGAACGGAGTGGCACCGGGGAGCTGTTTTTT. The encoded protein is CASSERSGTGELFF.

This clonotype came up many times. V and J are TRBV4-1 and TRBJ1-5; 7 bases are a match to TRBD1. The germline gives CDR1 MGHRA, CDR2 YSYEKL. The CDR3 consists of 15 residues. Losses at the gene ends were 5 bases for V and 6 bases for J; bases not matched to a gene: 10. The CDR3 is CASSEETGRFQPQHF. The CDR3 coding sequence is TGCGCCAGCAGCGAGGAGACAGGGCGGTTTCAGCCCCAGCATTTT.

The table lists this clonotype with many counts. The gene calls are TRBV29-1 and TRBJ2-5, with a tentative D call TRBD1 (6 bases). The CDR3 extends over 12 amino acids. The V and J ends lost 6 bases and 5 bases respectively, with 13 bases between them. Germline V lookup: CDR1 SQVTM, CDR2 ANQGSEA. CDR3 sequence (DNA): TGCAGCGTGCACAGGGATTGGGAGACCCAGTACTTC. This sequence encodes CSVHRDWETQYF. Filled out from reference TRBV29-1 and TRBJ2-5, the complete variable domain reads SAVISQKPSRDICQRGTSLTIQCQVDSQVTMMFWYRQQPGQSLTLIATANQGSEATYESGFVIDKFPISRPNLTFSTLTVSNMSPEDSSIYLCSVHRDWETQYFGPGTRLLVL.

This clonotype showed up many times. The V call is TRBV20-1, the J call TRBJ2-7; the match to TRBD2 covers 7 bases. Germline V lookup: CDR1 DFQATT, CDR2 SNEGSKA (reference sequence). This CDR3 has 12 residues. J was trimmed by 3 bases and V by 7 bases; bases with no gene match: 6. The CDR3 loop reads CSVNLADYEQYF. DNA for the CDR3: TGCAGTGTAAACCTAGCGGACTACGAGCAGTACTTC.